This T cell receptor beta chain was captured by sequencing in a study of blood T cell repertoires in COVID-19. The overall study: The cDNA or gDNA used as material had been derived from T cells, B-cell-depleted T cells, or PBMCs.

The data were produced by immunoSEQ multiplex PCR, yet TCRdb's version contains in-frame clones alone and is incomplete. The sample yields around 39,000 clones, about 90% seen once. Germline V gene lookup returns CDR1 ENHRY and CDR2 SYGVKD. This CDR3 contains 15 residues. The ends were cut back, 0 bases at V and 4 bases at J, with 12 bases in the middle. The V call is TRBV10-3, the J call TRBJ1-2, with a weak D call TRBD1 (6 bases). Source material: peripheral blood. This receptor was taken from a human donor in a cohort sampled during active COVID-19. For the CDR3, the DNA is TGTGCCATCAGTGAGTCACAGGGTCAGGGCTATGGCTACACCTTC. The encoded protein is CAISESQGQGYGYTF.